The rows below give T cell receptor beta chains drawn from one sample of a study of regulatory and conventional T cells in RAG deficiency. Sequencing was performed with immunoSEQ multiplex PCR; in TCRdb, only in-frame clones are kept and a portion is missing. The data contain some 30,000 clones, about nine tenths of them singletons. These same data were also listed under a study on regulatory T cells.

The sample taken for sequencing was CD8+ T cells sorted from blood. All receptors come from a human donor in good health. Each CDR3 is given with its conserved first and last residue. D genes are given only for firm matches. Clone size is shown for a subset of rows, as once, few, many or a class of expanded clone.

j_gene | d_gene | v_gene | abundance | CDR3nt | CDR3aa
TRBJ2-5 | . | TRBV11-2 | . | TGTGCCAGCAGCCTCAGCTGGGTGGAGACCCAGTACTTC | CASSLSWVETQYF
TRBJ2-7 | . | TRBV13 | . | TGTGCCAGCAGCCCCCGACTAGAATTAGGCGAGCAGTACTTC | CASSPRLELGEQYF
TRBJ2-7 | TRBD1 | TRBV5-5 | . | TGTGCCAGCAGCTTGGGGACAGGGTCTCTCGAGCAGTACTTC | CASSLGTGSLEQYF
TRBJ2-2 | . | TRBV7-3 | . | TGTGCCACCAAACCAGGGGAGCTGTTTTTT | CATKPGELFF
TRBJ1-5 | TRBD1 | TRBV6-1 | . | TGTGCCAGCAGGGGGACAGAATATAGCAATCAGCCCCAGCATTTT | CASRGTEYSNQPQHF
TRBJ1-4 | TRBD1 | TRBV27 | . | TGTGCCAGCAGTTCCCAACCGCCGGGACAGGGAAATGAAAAACTGTTTTTT | CASSSQPPGQGNEKLFF
TRBJ2-7 | . | TRBV10-3 | . | TGTGCCACCGGACAGTACGAGCAGTACTTC | CATGQYEQYF
TRBJ2-7 | TRBD1 | TRBV7-9 | . | TGTGCCAGCAGCTTAGGAGGGACAGGGAATCAAAACGAGCAGTACTTC | CASSLGGTGNQNEQYF
TRBJ2-5 | TRBD1 | TRBV6-5 | . | TGTGCCAGCAGTTCGACAGGGATGGAGACCCAGTACTTC | CASSSTGMETQYF
TRBJ1-2 | . | TRBV23-1 | few | TGCGCCGGATTTGAACATGTTGGACTTTATGGCTACACCTTC | CAGFEHVGLYGYTF
TRBJ1-1 | TRBD1 | TRBV5-6 | . | TGTGCCAGCAGCCCGAGCGGGACAGTCGTTAGAGCTTTCTTT | CASSPSGTVVRAFF
TRBJ1-5 | . | TRBV6-6 | . | TGTGCCAGCAGCCGGACCCCGGAAAGCAATCAGCCCCAGCATTTT | CASSRTPESNQPQHF
TRBJ2-7 | . | TRBV28 | . | TGTGCCAGCAGTGGACGGTCCTACGAGCAGTACTTC | CASSGRSYEQYF
TRBJ2-3 | TRBD1 | TRBV7-9 | . | TGTGCCAGCAGCTCCCGGGACAGGGACACAGATACGCAGTATTTT | CASSSRDRDTDTQYF
TRBJ2-3 | TRBD2 | TRBV28 | . | TGTGCCAGCAGTTTGGGTTCGGGAGGACGGACAGATACGCAGTATTTT | CASSLGSGGRTDTQYF
TRBJ2-1 | . | TRBV4-1 | . | TGCGCCAGCAGCCCTTCTCTTATGGGGGTCCACAATGAGCAGTTCTTC | CASSPSLMGVHNEQFF
TRBJ2-3 | TRBD1 | TRBV19 | . | TGTGCCAGTAGTATTGGGTCGAGGGGGCTCACAGATACGCAGTATTTT | CASSIGSRGLTDTQYF
TRBJ2-6 | TRBD2 | TRBV11-2 | . | TGTGCCAGCAGAAGACTAGCGGGCTCTGGGGCCAACGTCCTGACTTTC | CASRRLAGSGANVLTF
TRBJ2-7 | . | TRBV11-2 | . | TGTGCCAGCAGCTTAGTTGGACTCCCTCGGTACGAGCAGTACTTC | CASSLVGLPRYEQYF
TRBJ1-3 | TRBD1 | TRBV27 | once | TGTGCCAGCAGTTTAAAGGGGGACAGGGGGCTATATGGAAACACCATATATTTT | CASSLKGDRGLYGNTIYF
TRBJ2-7 | . | TRBV6-5 | . | TGTGCCAGCAGTTACGACGGGACCCATGCCTACGAGCAGTACTTC | CASSYDGTHAYEQYF
TRBJ1-5 | . | TRBV19 | . | TGTGCCAGTACCCTTCTTCCGGGGACCTACAATCAGCCCCAGCATTTT | CASTLLPGTYNQPQHF
TRBJ2-1 | . | TRBV2 | . | TGTGCGATGATCAGGTCTACCACTTACAATGAGCAGTTCTTC | CAMIRSTTYNEQFF
TRBJ2-7 | . | TRBV5-6 | . | TGTGCCAGCAGCTTTAGGGCGGGCGCCCGAGGTCACGAGCAGTACTTC | CASSFRAGARGHEQYF
TRBJ1-1 | . | TRBV19 | . | TGTGCCAGTAGTATCTCCGGGAGGAGGGTCACTGAAGCTTTCTTT | CASSISGRRVTEAFF
TRBJ2-5 | . | TRBV2 | . | TGTGCCAGCAGTGAACCCGGAGGGGGAGAGACCCAGTACTTC | CASSEPGGGETQYF
TRBJ2-2 | TRBD1 | TRBV27 | . | TGTGCCAGCAGTAACCACAGGGGCACCGGGGAGCTGTTTTTT | CASSNHRGTGELFF
TRBJ2-7 | TRBD2 | TRBV5-6 | . | TGTGCCAGCAGCTCGGGCATTCGGGGGAGGGCCTACGAGCAGTACTTC | CASSSGIRGRAYEQYF
TRBJ1-2 | . | TRBV29-1 | . | TGCAGCGCCCGGGGGGGGGCCTATGGCTACACCTTC | CSARGGAYGYTF
TRBJ2-2 | TRBD1 | TRBV27 | . | TGTGCCAGCTGTGACAGGGGAGTTCGGACCGGGGAGCTGTTTTTT | CASCDRGVRTGELFF